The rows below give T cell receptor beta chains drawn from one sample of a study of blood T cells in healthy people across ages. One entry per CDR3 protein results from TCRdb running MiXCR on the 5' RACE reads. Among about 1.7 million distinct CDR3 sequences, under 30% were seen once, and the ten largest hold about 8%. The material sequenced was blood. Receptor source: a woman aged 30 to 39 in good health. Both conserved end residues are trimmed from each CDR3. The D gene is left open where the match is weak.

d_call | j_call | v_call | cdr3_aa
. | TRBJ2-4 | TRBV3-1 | ASSQETGVLAKNIQY
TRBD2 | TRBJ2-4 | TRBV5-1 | ASSLTSGGGNIQY
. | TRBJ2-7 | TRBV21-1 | ASSRERESDEQY
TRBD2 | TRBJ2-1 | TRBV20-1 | SASTSGSTEQF
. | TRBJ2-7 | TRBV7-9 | ASSPPMDSYEQY
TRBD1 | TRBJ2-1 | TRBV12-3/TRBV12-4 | ASSSGLTGVEQF
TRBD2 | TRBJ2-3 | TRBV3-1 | ASSQVPIPAGGPDTQY
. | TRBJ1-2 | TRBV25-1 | ASRERQNYGYT
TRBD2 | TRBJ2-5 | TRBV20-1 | SARTLAGETQY
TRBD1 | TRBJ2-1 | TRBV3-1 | ASSQRQGAYNEQF
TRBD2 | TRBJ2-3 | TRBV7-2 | ASSLGSGGGADTQY
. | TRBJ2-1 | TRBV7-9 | ASSLARDIDNEQF
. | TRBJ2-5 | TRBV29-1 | SASTGLLEQY
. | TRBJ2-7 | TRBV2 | ASMVLSSSYEQY
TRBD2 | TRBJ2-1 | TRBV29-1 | SSPQPGRETQF
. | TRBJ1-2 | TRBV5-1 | ASTDVPAYGYT
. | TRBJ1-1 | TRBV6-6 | ASSYEPQGNTEAF
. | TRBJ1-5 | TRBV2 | ASSEDVRPTIRKSNQPQH
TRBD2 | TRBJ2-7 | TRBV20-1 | SAGPLAGPGKY
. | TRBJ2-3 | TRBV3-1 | ASSQDDYTQY
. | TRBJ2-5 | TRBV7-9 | ASSLFRDVWETQY
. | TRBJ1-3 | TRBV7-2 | ASSLDRPPGNTIY
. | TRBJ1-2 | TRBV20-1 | SAPTTGDGYT